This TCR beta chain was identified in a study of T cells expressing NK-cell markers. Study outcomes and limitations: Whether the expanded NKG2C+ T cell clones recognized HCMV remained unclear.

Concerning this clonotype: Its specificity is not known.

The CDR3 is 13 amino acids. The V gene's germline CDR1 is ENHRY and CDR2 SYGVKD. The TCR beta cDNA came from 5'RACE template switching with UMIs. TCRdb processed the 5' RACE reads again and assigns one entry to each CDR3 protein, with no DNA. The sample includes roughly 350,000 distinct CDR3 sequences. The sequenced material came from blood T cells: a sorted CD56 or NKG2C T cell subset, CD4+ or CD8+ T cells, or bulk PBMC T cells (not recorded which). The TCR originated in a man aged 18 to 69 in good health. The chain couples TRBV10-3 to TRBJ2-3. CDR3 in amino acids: CAISSRQADTQYF.